Each of the 32 T cell receptor beta chains below was sequenced from the same sample in a study of CXCR3-negative and CXCR3-positive naive CD8 T cells. The authors prepared UMI-labeled TRB cDNA libraries by 5' RACE. Using the 5' RACE reads, TCRdb records one entry per CDR3 protein without DNA. Recorded for this sample: about 82,000 distinct CDR3 sequences. The sequenced material came from naive CXCR3- CD8+ T cells from blood. Noted subset: CD45RO-CCR7+CD27+CD95- naive CD8+ T cells lacking CXCR3 (TNR3-). The origin of the receptors is a human donor in good health. Some clones in this sample may be carry-over from other donors' samples.

V gene TRBV12-3 or TRBV12-4 combines with J gene TRBJ2-1; the TRBD2 assignment by TCRdb is unverifiable without DNA. There are 17 residues in the CDR3. The CDR3: CASSQPSGRAKLGEQFF.

CDR3 residues: CASSLGPGEGTPDNSPLHF. This chain connects TRBV7-9 to TRBJ1-6; TCRdb calls TRBD1, which cannot be checked without DNA. CDR1 SEHNR and CDR2 FQNEAQ come from the germline V gene (reference sequence). This CDR3 is built from 19 residues.

This sequence joins TRBV4-2 and TRBJ2-3; TCRdb selects TRBD2, and the lack of DNA leaves this call unchecked. The CDR3 is 18 amino acids. CDR1 and CDR2 (germline): LGHNA, YNFKEQ. The CDR3 sequence: CASSQHILAGGQVDTQYF.

CDR3 sequence reads: CSASVDEGQGVTKGAFF. V gene TRBV20-1 combines with J gene TRBJ1-1; the TRBD1 assignment by TCRdb is unverifiable without DNA. CDR1 and CDR2 from the germline V gene are DFQATT and SNEGSKA (reference sequence). The CDR3 has 17 amino acids.

V usage is TRBV5-5 and J usage is TRBJ2-1; as DNA is missing, the TRBD2 call by TCRdb cannot be tested. Per germline, CDR1 SGHKS and CDR2 YYEKEE (reference sequence). The CDR3 totals 19 residues. CDR3: CASSLEYLEAGGIRNEQFF.

J is TRBJ2-7 and V is TRBV20-1; the TCRdb D gene call, TRBD1, has no DNA to confirm it. There are 12 residues in the CDR3. The germline V gene has CDR1 DFQATT and CDR2 SNEGSKA (reference sequence). The CDR3 loop is CSARNVGPLQYF.

CDR3 sequence reads: CSVEPGQPSYEQYF. The chain recombines TRBV29-1 with TRBJ2-7; TCRdb's assignment of TRBD1 cannot be checked, as there is no DNA. Germline loops: CDR1 SQVTM, CDR2 ANQGSEA. This CDR3 has 14 amino acids.

The V and J genes are TRBV29-1 and TRBJ2-1; TCRdb picks TRBD1, but there is no DNA to check that call. This CDR3 has 14 amino acids. Germline CDR1 reads SQVTM; CDR2 reads ANQGSEA. The CDR3 loop reads CSVMAGVLYNEQFF.

The rearrangement joins TRBV3-1 to TRBJ2-1; TCRdb lists TRBD1, though no DNA is available to test this call. The CDR3 runs to 17 residues. In germline, CDR1 is LGHDT, CDR2 YNNKEL (reference sequence). The CDR3 protein is CASSQTLGTASYNEQFF.

The chain couples TRBV29-1 to TRBJ2-5; TCRdb lists TRBD2, though no DNA is available to test this call. From germline, CDR1 is SQVTM and CDR2 ANQGSEA. The CDR3 is 13 residues long. CDR3 protein: CSVARPSGETQYF.

V usage is TRBV4-2 and J usage is TRBJ1-1; lacking DNA, the TRBD1 call made by TCRdb goes unchecked. CDR3 length equals 14 residues. Germline assignment: CDR1 LGHNA and CDR2 YNFKEQ. The CDR3 is CASSQWGDNSEAFF.

The chain has TRBV7-3 and TRBJ2-1; with no DNA, the TCRdb D assignment of TRBD1 cannot be verified. The CDR3 contains 15 residues. Germline V gives CDR1 SGHTA, CDR2 FQGTGA. The CDR3 is CASSRIGASGNEQFF. Filled out from reference TRBV7-3 and TRBJ2-1, the complete variable domain reads GAGVSQTPSNKVTEKGKYVELRCDPISGHTALYWYRQSLGQGPEFLIYFQGTGAADDSGLPNDRFFAVRPEGSVSTLKIQRTERGDSAVYLCASSRIGASGNEQFFGPGTRLTVL.

The CDR3 sequence: CSVGGRDTEAFF. The rearrangement joins TRBV29-1 to TRBJ1-1; TCRdb returns TRBD1, unconfirmable since there is no DNA. The CDR3 length is 12 residues. Germline CDR1 reads SQVTM; CDR2 reads ANQGSEA.

The genes are TRBV21-1 and TRBJ2-7. TRBV21-1 is marked as a pseudogene. CDR3 size: 11 residues. CDR3 sequence reads: CASSKRNEQYF.

This chain links TRBV5-4 with TRBJ1-2. The CDR3 consists of 13 residues. The V gene's germline CDR1 is SGHNT and CDR2 YYREEE (reference sequence). This chain's CDR3 is CASRARDFYGYTF.

The chain carries TRBV7-9 and TRBJ2-7. CDR1 and CDR2 from the germline V gene are SEHNR and FQNEAQ (reference sequence). CDR3 size: 12 residues. CDR3 region: CASSFGNYEQYF. Full variable domain (rest looked up from reference TRBV7-9 and TRBJ2-7): DTGVSQNPRHKITKRGQNVTFRCDPISEHNRLYWYRQTLGQGPEFLTYFQNEAQLEKSRLLSDRFSAERPKGSFSTLEIQRTEQGDSAMYLCASSFGNYEQYFGPGTRLTVT.

The chain uses TRBV29-1 and TRBJ1-1. The CDR3 is 16 amino acids. Germline CDR1 is SQVTM and CDR2 is ANQGSEA. The CDR3 protein is CSVRTLAGGFWTEAFF.

The V and J genes are TRBV27 and TRBJ2-2; TCRdb reports TRBD2, a call that lacks DNA to check it against. Germline CDR1 and CDR2: MNHEY and SMNVEV (reference sequence). The CDR3 loop spans 14 amino acids. CDR3 protein: CASSGRESTGELFF.

V usage is TRBV28 and J usage is TRBJ1-4; TCRdb proposes TRBD1, but this gene call is untestable without DNA. The CDR3 loop spans 16 amino acids. Germline loops: CDR1 MDHEN, CDR2 SYDVKM. CDR3 protein: CASSFHTGARSEKLFF.

This chain joins TRBV7-9 and TRBJ2-5; TCRdb's D gene call, TRBD1, goes unchecked for lack of DNA. The germline V gene encodes CDR1 SEHNR and CDR2 FQNEAQ (reference sequence). The CDR3 sequence is 13 residues long. This CDR3 reads CASRLRGQETQYF.

The chain combines TRBV15 with TRBJ1-3. The CDR3 is 13 amino acids. The germline V gene has CDR1 LNHNV and CDR2 YYDKDF (reference sequence). The CDR3 sequence: CATRSSSGNTIYF.

The rearrangement joins TRBV5-1 to TRBJ1-1; TCRdb selects TRBD1, and the lack of DNA leaves this call unchecked. The CDR3 contains 13 residues. Germline CDR1 is SGHRS and CDR2 is YFSETQ. CDR3 region: CASSLRAGTEAFF.

CDR3 sequence reads: CSVAGTSGYNEQFF. The chain employs TRBV29-1 and TRBJ2-1; as DNA is missing, the TRBD2 call by TCRdb cannot be tested. Germline lookup yields CDR1 SQVTM and CDR2 ANQGSEA. CDR3 length equals 14 residues.

The chain has TRBV29-1 and TRBJ2-3; the D call from TCRdb, TRBD2, cannot be confirmed without DNA. The CDR3 sequence is 15 residues long. CDR1 and CDR2 (germline): SQVTM, ANQGSEA. CDR3: CSVDVAGVGTDTQYF.

The chain is built from TRBV15 and TRBJ2-1; TCRdb indicates TRBD1, and absent DNA this call remains unverified. Germline V gene sequence: CDR1 LNHNV, CDR2 YYDKDF (reference sequence). The CDR3 sequence is 14 residues long. This chain's CDR3 is CATTSGGVGNEQFF.

The rearrangement links TRBV7-6 to TRBJ2-7; TCRdb indicates TRBD2, and absent DNA this call remains unverified. Germline assignment: CDR1 SGHVS and CDR2 FNYEAQ. The CDR3 spans 17 residues. CDR3 in amino acids: CASSIGLAGTSSYEQYF.

The CDR3 loop is CASSILLRTQAKPGYPSYNEQFF. V is TRBV7-9 and J is TRBJ2-1; the D gene TCRdb calls, TRBD1, cannot be checked with no DNA. CDR3 size: 23 residues. Germline CDR1 SEHNR, CDR2 FQNEAQ (reference sequence).

The chain is built from TRBV29-1 and TRBJ2-1; TCRdb's D gene call, TRBD1, goes unchecked for lack of DNA. The CDR3 contains 12 residues. Germline CDR1 reads SQVTM; CDR2 reads ANQGSEA. The CDR3: CSVGDAYNEQFF.

J is TRBJ2-5 and V is TRBV7-9; the D call of TRBD1 rests on TCRdb alone, since no DNA is present to check it. This CDR3 has 14 residues. The germline V gene encodes CDR1 SEHNR and CDR2 FQNEAQ (reference sequence). CDR3 amino acids: CASSRQGLRETQYF.

The V gene is TRBV28, the J gene TRBJ2-7; the D call from TCRdb, TRBD1, cannot be confirmed without DNA. Germline V CDR1 and CDR2: MDHEN, SYDVKM. CDR3 length equals 16 residues. The CDR3 here is CASSPHGAVIFSEQYF.

The chain is built from TRBV7-2 and TRBJ2-7; TCRdb gives TRBD1 as the D gene, but with no DNA this cannot be confirmed. This CDR3 has 14 amino acids. Per the germline V gene, CDR1 is SGHTA and CDR2 is FQGNSA. CDR3 in amino acids: CASSSRDRLYEQYF.

The chain couples TRBV7-9 to TRBJ2-2; lacking DNA, the TRBD1 call made by TCRdb goes unchecked. Per germline, CDR1 SEHNR and CDR2 FQNEAQ (reference sequence). This CDR3 has 16 amino acids. CDR3 sequence: CASRPTGEAIAGELFF.